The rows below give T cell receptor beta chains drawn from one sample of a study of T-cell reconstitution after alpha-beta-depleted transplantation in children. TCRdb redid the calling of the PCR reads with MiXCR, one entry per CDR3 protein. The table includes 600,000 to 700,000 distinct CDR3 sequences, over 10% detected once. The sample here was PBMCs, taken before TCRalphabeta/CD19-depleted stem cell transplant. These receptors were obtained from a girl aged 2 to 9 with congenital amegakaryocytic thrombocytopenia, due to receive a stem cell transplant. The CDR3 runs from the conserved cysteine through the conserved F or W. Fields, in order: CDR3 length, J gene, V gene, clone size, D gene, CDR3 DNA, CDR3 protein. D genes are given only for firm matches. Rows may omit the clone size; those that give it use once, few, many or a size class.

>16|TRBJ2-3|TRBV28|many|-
TGTGCCATCGACGGGCGTAGGCGCAGAGGAGCAGATACGCAGTATTTT
CAIDGRRRRGADTQYF
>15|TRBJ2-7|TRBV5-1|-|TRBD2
TGCGCCAGCAGCTGGTATAGCGGGAGGGCCTCCGAGCAGTACTTC
CASSWYSGRASEQYF
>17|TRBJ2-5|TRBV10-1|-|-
TGCGCCAGCAGTGCATTAAATCTTGGAGTCGCGGGGGAGACCCAGTACTTC
CASSALNLGVAGETQYF
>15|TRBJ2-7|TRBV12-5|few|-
TGTGCTAGTGGTTTGTTTGTCACGGGCTCCTACGAGCAGTACTTC
CASGLFVTGSYEQYF
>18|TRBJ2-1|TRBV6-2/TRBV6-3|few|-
TGTGCCAGCAGTTCCCTACGGGGGAGAGGAGGGGGTTACAATGAGCAGTTCTTC
CASSSLRGRGGGYNEQFF
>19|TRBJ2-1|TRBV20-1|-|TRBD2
TGCAGTGCTAGACGGCTGCGGGAGGCCCCCTTCGGCCCCTACAATGAGCAGTTCTTC
CSARRLREAPFGPYNEQFF
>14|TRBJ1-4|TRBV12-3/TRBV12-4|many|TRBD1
TGTGCCAGCAGCCCGACAGGGGTGAATGAAAAACTGTTTTTT
CASSPTGVNEKLFF
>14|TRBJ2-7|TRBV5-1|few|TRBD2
TGCGCCAGCAGCTTGGCTACTAGCGGCTACGAGCAGTACTTC
CASSLATSGYEQYF
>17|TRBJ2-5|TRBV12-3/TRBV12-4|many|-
TGTGCCAGCAGTTATCCCCTTTCTGACGGGAGCCAAGAGACCCAGTACTTC
CASSYPLSDGSQETQYF
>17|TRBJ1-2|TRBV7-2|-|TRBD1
TGTGCCAGCAGCTTAGCCGGGACAGGGGCCCCCCTCTATGGCTACACCTTC
CASSLAGTGAPLYGYTF
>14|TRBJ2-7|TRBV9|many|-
TGTGCCAGCAGCCAGAGCGCCGACAGATCCGAGCAGTACTTC
CASSQSADRSEQYF
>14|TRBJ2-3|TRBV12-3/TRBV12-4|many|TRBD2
TGTGCCAGCAGTTATTCGGCGGGAGTCTTCACGCAGTATTTT
CASSYSAGVFTQYF
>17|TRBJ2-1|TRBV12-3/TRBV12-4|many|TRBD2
TGTGCCAGCTTTAGAGTAACGCAGGAGGGAACGGGGGGTGAGCAGTTCTTC
CASFRVTQEGTGGEQFF
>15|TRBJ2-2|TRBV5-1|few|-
TGCGCCAGCAGCTCCCCCGGGACATCCACCGGGGAGCTGTTTTTT
CASSSPGTSTGELFF
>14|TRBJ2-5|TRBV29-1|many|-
TGCAGCGTTGTTAGCGTGGGGATTAAAGAGACCCAGTACTTC
CSVVSVGIKETQYF
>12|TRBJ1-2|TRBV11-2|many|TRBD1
TGTGCCACATGGGACAGGGTGGGTGGCTACACCTTC
CATWDRVGGYTF
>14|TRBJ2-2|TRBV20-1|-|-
TGCAGTGCTAGTACGGTCGCTCACACCGGGGAGCTGTTTTTT
CSASTVAHTGELFF
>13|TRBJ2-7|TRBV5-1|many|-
TGCGCCAGCAGCCTGACTAGTGACTACGAGCAGTACTTC
CASSLTSDYEQYF
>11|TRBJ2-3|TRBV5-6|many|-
TGTGCCAGCAGCATGGGAGATACGCAGTATTTT
CASSMGDTQYF
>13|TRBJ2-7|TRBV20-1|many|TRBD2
TGCAGTGCTAGGGGACTAGCGGGAATCAATTTAGGCTTC
CSARGLAGINLGF
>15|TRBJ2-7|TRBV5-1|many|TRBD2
TGCGCCAGCAGCTTTTCGACTAGCGGCACCTACGAGCAGTACTTC
CASSFSTSGTYEQYF
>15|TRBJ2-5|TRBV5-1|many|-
TGCGCCAGCAGCTTGATCGGTCCGGCCCAAGAGACCCAGTACTTC
CASSLIGPAQETQYF
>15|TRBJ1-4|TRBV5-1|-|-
TGCGCCAGCAGCTTGGCGGCGGGCAGGCGTGAAAAACTGTTTTTT
CASSLAAGRREKLFF
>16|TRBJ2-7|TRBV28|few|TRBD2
TGTGCCAGCAGTTTCAGCGGGAGTCGATCCCCTTACGAGCAGTACTTC
CASSFSGSRSPYEQYF
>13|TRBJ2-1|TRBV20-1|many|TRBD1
TGCAGTGCTAGAGGGACAGGGGTGGGTGAGCAGTTCTTC
CSARGTGVGEQFF
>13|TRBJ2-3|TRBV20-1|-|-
TGCAGTGCTAGGAGGATCTCGGGGGATACGCAGTATTTT
CSARRISGDTQYF
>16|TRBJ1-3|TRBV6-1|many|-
TGTGCCAGCAGTCAACGACAGGCGAAGATTGGAAACACCATATATTTT
CASSQRQAKIGNTIYF
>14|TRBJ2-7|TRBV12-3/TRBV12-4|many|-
TGTGCCAGCAGTTCACGGGACACTTCCTACGAGCAGTACTTC
CASSSRDTSYEQYF
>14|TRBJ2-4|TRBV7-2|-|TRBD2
TGTGCCAGCAGCTCAAGCGGGAGTACGGACATTCAGTACTTC
CASSSSGSTDIQYF
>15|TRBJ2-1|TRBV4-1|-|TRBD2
TGCGCCAGCAGGCCGGGACTAGCGGACTACAATGAGCAGTTCTTC
CASRPGLADYNEQFF
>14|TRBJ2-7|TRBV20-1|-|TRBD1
TGCAGTGCTAGAGGTGACAGGGGGGCCTACGAGCAGTACTTC
CSARGDRGAYEQYF
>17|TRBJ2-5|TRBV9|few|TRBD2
TGTGCCAACTTCAGGTTAGGACTAGCGGAGTATCAAGAGACCCAGTACTTC
CANFRLGLAEYQETQYF
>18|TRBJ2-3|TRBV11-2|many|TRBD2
TGTGCCAGCAGCTTAGACTTCGCTAGCGGAACTAGCACAGATACGCAGTATTTT
CASSLDFASGTSTDTQYF
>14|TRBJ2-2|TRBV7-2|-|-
TGTGCCAGCAGCTTCCTGCCTGAGACCGGGGAGCTGTTTTTT
CASSFLPETGELFF
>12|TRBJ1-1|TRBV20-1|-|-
TGCAGTGCTAGGGACACCCTCACTGAAGCTTTCTTT
CSARDTLTEAFF
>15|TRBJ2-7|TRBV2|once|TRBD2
TGTGCCAGCAGGGGACTAGCGGCTTCTGATTACGAGCAGTACTTC
CASRGLAASDYEQYF
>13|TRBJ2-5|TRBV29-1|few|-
TGCAGCGCTGCGGGACGGTTCCAAGAGACCCAGTACTTC
CSAAGRFQETQYF
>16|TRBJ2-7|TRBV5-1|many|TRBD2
TGCGCCAGCAGCCCGACCCCTAGCGGGACTTTTTACGAGCAGTACTTC
CASSPTPSGTFYEQYF
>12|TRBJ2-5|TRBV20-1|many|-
TGCAGTGCTAGACAGGGACAAGAGACCCAGTACTTC
CSARQGQETQYF
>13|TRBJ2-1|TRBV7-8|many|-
TGTGCCAGCAGCTTAGTGGAGTACAATGAGCAGTTCTTC
CASSLVEYNEQFF
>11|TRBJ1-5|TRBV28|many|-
TGTGCCAGCAGTGCCTATCAGCCCCAGCATTTT
CASSAYQPQHF
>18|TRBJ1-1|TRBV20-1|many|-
TGCAGTGCCGAGAGATTAAAATCCCGGCGGCGGATGAACACTGAAGCTTTCTTT
CSAERLKSRRRMNTEAFF
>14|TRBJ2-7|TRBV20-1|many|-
TGCAGTGCCGAGATCGACAGCGTGGAGTACGAGCAGTACTTC
CSAEIDSVEYEQYF
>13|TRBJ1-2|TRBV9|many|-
TGTGCCAGCAGCGTAGACAGGTACGAAGGCTACACCTTC
CASSVDRYEGYTF
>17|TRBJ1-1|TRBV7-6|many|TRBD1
TGTGCCAGCAGCTCCAGGAGATTCGGGACAGGGAACACTGAAGCTTTCTTT
CASSSRRFGTGNTEAFF
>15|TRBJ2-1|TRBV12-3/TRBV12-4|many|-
TGTGCCAGCAGGACCCAGGGGCAGGATTACAATGAGCAGTTCTTC
CASRTQGQDYNEQFF
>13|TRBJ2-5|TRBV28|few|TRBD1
TGTGCCAGCCTGACAGGGGGTCGAGAGACCCAGTACTTC
CASLTGGRETQYF
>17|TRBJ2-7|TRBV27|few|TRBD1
TGTGCCAGCAGTTTAGGGACAGGGGTTAGGGGAACCTACGAGCAGTACTTC
CASSLGTGVRGTYEQYF
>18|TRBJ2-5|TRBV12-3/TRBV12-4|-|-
TGTGCCAGCAGTCCGAAAAGACTGTTACGGGACAACCAAGAGACCCAGTACTTC
CASSPKRLLRDNQETQYF
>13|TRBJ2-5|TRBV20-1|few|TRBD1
TGCAGTGCTACTCTGACAGGGCAAGAGACCCAGTACTTC
CSATLTGQETQYF
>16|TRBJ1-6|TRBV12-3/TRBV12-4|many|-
TGTGCCAGCAGTCCCGAGACTGTTTCGGTGGATTCACCCCTCCACTTT
CASSPETVSVDSPLHF
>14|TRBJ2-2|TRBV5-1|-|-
TGCGCCAGCAGCTCGGACGCGGGAACCGGGGAGCTGTTTTTT
CASSSDAGTGELFF
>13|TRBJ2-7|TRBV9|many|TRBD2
TGTGCCGACGGGACTAGCCCCTTCTACGAGCAGTACTTC
CADGTSPFYEQYF
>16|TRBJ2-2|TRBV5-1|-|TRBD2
TGCGCCAGCAGCCAACTAGCGGGAAAGAACACCGGGGAGCTGTTTTTT
CASSQLAGKNTGELFF
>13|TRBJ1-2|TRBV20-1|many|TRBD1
TGCAGTGCTAGACAGGGGGCTAACTATGGCTACACCTTC
CSARQGANYGYTF